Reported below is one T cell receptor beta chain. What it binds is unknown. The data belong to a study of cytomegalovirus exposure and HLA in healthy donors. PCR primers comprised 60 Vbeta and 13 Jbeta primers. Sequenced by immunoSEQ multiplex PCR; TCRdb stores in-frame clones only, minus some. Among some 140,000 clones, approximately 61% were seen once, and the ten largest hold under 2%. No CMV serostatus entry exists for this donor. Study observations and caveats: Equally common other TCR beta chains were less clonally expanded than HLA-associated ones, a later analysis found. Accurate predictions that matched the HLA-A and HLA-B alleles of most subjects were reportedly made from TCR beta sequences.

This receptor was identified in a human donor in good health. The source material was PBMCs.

The CDR3 region is CASSLVGVDGYTF. The CDR3 nucleotides are TGCGCCAGCAGCCTGGTGGGCGTGGATGGCTACACCTTC. The rearrangement joins TRBV5-1 to TRBJ1-2, with D unclear. The V end was cut by 4 bases, the J end by 6 bases, with 13 bases between. The CDR3 spans 13 residues. Germline V CDR1 and CDR2: SGHRS, YFSETQ. The full variable domain, in which reference TRBV5-1 and TRBJ1-2 provide the parts outside the CDR3, is KAGVTQTPRYLIKTRGQQVTLSCSPISGHRSVSWYQQTPGQGLQFLFEYFSETQRNKGNFPGRFSGRQFSNSRSEMNVSTLELGDSALYLCASSLVGVDGYTFGSGTRLTVV.